The 12 T cell receptor beta chains listed next were all sequenced from one sample in a study of Graves' ophthalmopathy and Graves' hyperthyroidism. Amplifying from RNA transcripts, the study obtained TCR beta CDR3 regions. RT-PCR with HTBI primers came first, then second-round multiplex PCR. TCRdb independently ran MiXCR on the multiplex PCR reads; one entry per CDR3 protein. The sample carries almost 750,000 distinct CDR3 sequences, 40% recorded once. Sequencing input: peripheral blood. Every receptor here comes from an adult man with Graves' ophthalmopathy.

A few counts support this clonotype. The junction shows a germline mismatch at one end, possibly a read error. The chain couples TRBV24-1 to TRBJ1-5; D may be TRBD1 (6 bases). The CDR3 has 15 amino acids. CDR1 and CDR2 (germline): KGHDR, SFDVKD. CDR3 nucleotide sequence: TGTGCCAGCAGTGTGATGAGGGGGGGCAGCCAGCCCCAGCATTTT. Protein product: CASSVMRGGSQPQHF.

Many counts were recorded for this clonotype. V gene TRBV19 combines with J gene TRBJ1-5, with D possibly matching TRBD1 (5 bases). The CDR3 loop spans 15 amino acids. V was cut by 9 bases and J by 3 bases, with 18 bases left in between. Per germline, CDR1 LNHDA and CDR2 SQIVND (reference sequence). As DNA, the CDR3 is TGTGCCAGCACCTGGGAAACGGGGACCAATCAGCCCCAGCATTTT. Protein product: CASTWETGTNQPQHF.

This clonotype was found once. The rearrangement uses TRBV24-1 and TRBJ1-5; D not resolved. The CDR3 covers 14 residues. The V gene's germline CDR1 is KGHDR and CDR2 SFDVKD. V lost 10 bases, J lost 2 bases, and 14 bases lay in between. CDR3 coding DNA: TGTGCCACGGTCAGCCGTAGGGGCAATCAGCCCCAGCATTTT. Protein product: CATVSRRGNQPQHF.

The chain has TRBV7-6 and TRBJ2-7; 7 bases are a match to TRBD2. Germline V gives CDR1 SGHVS, CDR2 FNYEAQ. The V segment lost 5 bases and the J segment 0 bases; nucleotides outside the gene matches: 7. The CDR3 is made up of 15 amino acids. The CDR3 here is CASSPKAGNSYEQYF. The CDR3 DNA sequence: TGTGCCAGCAGCCCAAAAGCGGGGAACTCCTACGAGCAGTACTTC.

This clonotype was observed a single time. The chain couples TRBV11-2 to TRBJ1-3; no clear D. The length of the CDR3 is 13 residues. Germline loops: CDR1 SGHAT, CDR2 FQNNGV. The V end lost 5 bases, the J end lost 7 bases, and 12 bases lay between the germline ends. Here the CDR3 DNA reads TGTGCCAGCAGCCCACAAGTGAGGAACACCATATATTTT. Protein product: CASSPQVRNTIYF.

This rearrangement joins TRBV25-1 to TRBJ2-5, with 11 bases fitting TRBD2. V was clipped by 5 bases and J by 5 bases; unmatched bases: 7. CDR1 MGHDK and CDR2 SYGVNS come from the germline V gene. The CDR3 has 15 residues. The CDR3 DNA is TGTGCCAGCAGTTCCCAACTAGCGGGAGATGAGACCCAGTACTTC. It encodes CASSSQLAGDETQYF. Based on the CDR3 plus reference TRBV25-1 and TRBJ2-5, the full variable domain is EADIYQTPRYLVIGTGKKITLECSQTMGHDKMYWYQQDPGMELHLIHYSYGVNSTEKGDLSSESTVSRIRTEHFPLTLESARPSHTSQYLCASSSQLAGDETQYFGPGTRLLVL.

This rearrangement joins TRBV10-3 to TRBJ1-1, with a tentative D call TRBD1 (5 bases). The germline V gene encodes CDR1 ENHRY and CDR2 SYGVKD. The CDR3 covers 15 residues. Here the CDR3 DNA reads TGTACCAGCAGTTTAGTTAGAGGGGTGGACACTGAAGCTTTCTTT. The encoded protein is CTSSLVRGVDTEAFF.

This clonotype was seen only a few times. One junction end does not reproduce the germline sequence, and a read error may be involved. The rearrangement joins TRBV10-3 to TRBJ2-7; the D gene is possibly TRBD2 (5 bases). The CDR3 spans 15 residues. Germline values: CDR1 ENHRY, CDR2 SYGVKD. For the CDR3, the DNA is TGTGCCAGCAGTATAAAGGACGGAGAGGGCGACGAGCAGTACTTC. This gives the protein CASSIKDGEGDEQYF.

In its sample, this clonotype was seen many times. V and J are TRBV7-2 and TRBJ1-5; no clear D gene. Germline CDR1 SGHTA, CDR2 FQGNSA. The CDR3 runs to 15 residues. V gave up 1 base and J gave up 3 bases, with 10 bases separating them. The CDR3 nucleotides are TGTGCCAGCAGCTTAGAGGCGGGGTCCAATCAGCCCCAGCATTTT. It specifies CASSLEAGSNQPQHF.

This clonotype was counted between two and nine times. V and J are TRBV7-9 and TRBJ2-5; the D is unclear. Germline assignment: CDR1 SEHNR and CDR2 FQNEAQ (reference sequence). The germline V and J ends were trimmed by 7 bases and 3 bases, with 15 bases remaining between them. The CDR3 runs to 14 residues. In DNA, the CDR3 is TGTGCCAGCACCGTTTGGCCTGCAGAAGAGACCCAGTACTTC. Protein product: CASTVWPAEETQYF.

The table lists this clonotype with many counts. The J gene is TRBJ1-6, the V gene TRBV25-1; D gene uncertain. Germline loops: CDR1 MGHDK, CDR2 SYGVNS. This CDR3 contains 15 residues. The ends were cut back, 1 base at V and 7 bases at J, with 11 bases in the middle. The CDR3 nucleotides read TGTGCCAGCAGTGAATTGGGCGAACGGAATTCACCCCTCCACTTT. Encoded protein: CASSELGERNSPLHF. Filled out from reference TRBV25-1 and TRBJ1-6, the complete variable domain reads EADIYQTPRYLVIGTGKKITLECSQTMGHDKMYWYQQDPGMELHLIHYSYGVNSTEKGDLSSESTVSRIRTEHFPLTLESARPSHTSQYLCASSELGERNSPLHFGNGTRLTVT.

Regarding this clonotype: Its ends do not fully match the called genes, so a read error is possible. This chain links TRBV5-1 with TRBJ1-2; possibly TRBD1 for D (5 bases). The CDR3 is made up of 14 amino acids. Germline V CDR1 and CDR2: SGHRS, YFSETQ. CDR3 amino acids: CASSAGTSSYDYTF. In nucleotides, the CDR3 is TGCGCCAGCAGCGCGGGGACGTCATCCTATGACTACACCTTC.